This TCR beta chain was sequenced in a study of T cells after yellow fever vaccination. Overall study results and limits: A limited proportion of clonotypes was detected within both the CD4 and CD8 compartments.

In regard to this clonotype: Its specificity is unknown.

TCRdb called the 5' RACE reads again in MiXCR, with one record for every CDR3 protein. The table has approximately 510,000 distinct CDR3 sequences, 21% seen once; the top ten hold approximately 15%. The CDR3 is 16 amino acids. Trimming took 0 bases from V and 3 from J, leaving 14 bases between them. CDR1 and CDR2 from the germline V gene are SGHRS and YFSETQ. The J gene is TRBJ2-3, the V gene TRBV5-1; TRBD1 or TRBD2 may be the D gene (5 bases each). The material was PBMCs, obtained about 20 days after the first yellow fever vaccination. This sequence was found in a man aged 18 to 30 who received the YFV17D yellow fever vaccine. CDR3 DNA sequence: TGCGCCAGCAGCTTGGTTAGCGAGGGGCTGACAGATACGCAGTATTTT. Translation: CASSLVSEGLTDTQYF.